Listed below are T cell receptor beta chains from one sample, sequenced in a study of T cell responses to AZD1222 COVID-19 vaccine. The table came from immunoSEQ multiplex PCR; TCRdb's copy has only in-frame clones and leaves some out. The data show 85,000 to 130,000 clones, around nine tenths seen once. The sequenced sample was peripheral blood, obtained on day 0 of AZD1222 vaccination. The source is an adult in good health. CDR3s include the opening cysteine and the closing phenylalanine or tryptophan. Each record gives: clone size, D gene, V gene, J gene, CDR3 protein, CDR3 DNA. The D gene is left open where the match is weak. Part of the rows lack a size; the others show once, few, many or a class for expanded clones.

NA	TRBD1	TRBV27	TRBJ1-2	CASSLGGQVYGYTF	TGTGCCAGCAGTTTAGGCGGACAGGTCTATGGCTACACCTTC
NA	TRBD1	TRBV3-1/TRBV3-2	TRBJ1-1	CASSQETGGTEAFF	TGTGCCAGCAGCCAAGAAACAGGGGGGACTGAAGCTTTCTTT
NA	TRBD1	TRBV7-2	TRBJ1-1	CASSHRQGMNTEAFF	TGTGCCAGCAGCCACCGACAGGGGATGAACACTGAAGCTTTCTTT
NA	TRBD2	TRBV19	TRBJ2-7	CASRTLAGVSYEQYF	TGTGCCAGTAGGACACTAGCGGGAGTTTCGTACGAGCAGTACTTC
NA	TRBD1	TRBV9	TRBJ1-1	CASSLDPHRGFTEAFF	TGTGCCAGCAGCCTGGACCCCCACAGGGGTTTCACTGAAGCTTTCTTT
NA	NA	TRBV10-2	TRBJ1-6	CASSEGGRHSPLHF	TGCGCCAGCAGTGAAGGGGGGAGGCATTCACCCCTCCACTTT
NA	NA	TRBV12-3/TRBV12-4	TRBJ2-7	CASSLRRSYEQYF	TGTGCCAGCAGCTTGCGCCGGTCGTACGAGCAGTACTTC
few	NA	TRBV9	TRBJ1-1	CASSVPEGLNTEAFF	TGTGCCAGCAGCGTCCCCGAGGGGCTGAACACTGAAGCTTTCTTT
NA	NA	TRBV3-1/TRBV3-2	TRBJ1-4	CASSQDTGREKLFF	TGTGCCAGCAGCCAGGACACCGGAAGGGAAAAACTGTTTTTT
NA	NA	TRBV28	TRBJ1-5	CASSLRDNQPQHF	TGTGCCAGCAGTTTAAGGGACAATCAGCCCCAGCATTTT
NA	NA	TRBV30	TRBJ1-6	CAWSVRSSSYNSPLHF	TGTGCCTGGAGTGTACGGAGTAGCTCCTATAATTCACCCCTCCACTTT
NA	NA	TRBV7-2	TRBJ1-3	CASSFFYNREDTIYF	TGTGCCAGCAGCTTTTTCTATAACAGAGAGGACACCATATATTTT
NA	NA	TRBV5-1	TRBJ1-6	CASSLGGRNNSPLHF	TGCGCCAGCAGCTTGGGAGGGAGGAATAATTCACCCCTCCACTTT
once	NA	TRBV4-3	TRBJ2-2	CASSQDVPPGTGELFF	TGCGCCAGCAGCCAAGATGTTCCCCCAGGAACCGGGGAGCTGTTTTTT
NA	NA	TRBV30	TRBJ1-5	CAWNSHNSNQPQHF	TGTGCCTGGAATTCCCATAATAGCAATCAGCCCCAGCATTTT
NA	TRBD1	TRBV19	TRBJ2-2	CASSIVGTGTGELFF	TGTGCCAGTAGTATAGTGGGGACAGGCACCGGGGAGCTGTTTTTT
NA	NA	TRBV10-2	TRBJ2-7	CASRRDIYEQYF	TGCGCCAGCAGGAGGGACATTTACGAGCAGTACTTC
NA	NA	TRBV28	TRBJ1-5	CASRGGSGGAQPQHF	TGTGCCAGCAGGGGCGGCTCGGGGGGCGCCCAGCCCCAGCATTTT